These 32 T cell receptor beta chains came from one sample sequenced in a study of T cell responses to AZD1222 COVID-19 vaccine (dated by TCRdb to the early 2020s). The library was prepared using the immunoSEQ multiplex PCR assay. TCRdb limited this immuneACCESS table to in-frame rearrangements with V and J called. A share of clones is missing; checked studies link under half to unresolved V genes, and the rest is unexplained. This sample lists 120,000 or so clones; roughly 87% were detected once. Roughly 1.5% of the sample comes from the top ten. This specimen's time point label, per the study, means: baseline before first vaccination. The sequences come from peripheral blood, collected on day 0 of AZD1222 vaccination. All receptors come from an adult in good health.

The chain recombines TRBV24-1 with TRBJ2-2, with D perhaps TRBD2 (5 bases). The germline CDR1 and CDR2 sequences are KGHDR and SFDVKD. The CDR3 has 15 amino acids. Trimming left V 7 bases short and J 2 bases short, with 13 bases between. CDR3 nucleotides: TGTGCCACCAGCGGTCCGGGAAAAAACACCGGGGAGCTGTTTTTT. Its translation is CATSGPGKNTGELFF.

The chain combines TRBV5-1 with TRBJ1-5; D is possibly TRBD1 (5 bases). The CDR3 totals 18 residues. Between the trimmed V and J ends, which lost 3 bases and 2 bases, there was a span of 21 bases. From germline, CDR1 is SGHRS and CDR2 YFSETQ. The CDR3 nucleotides read TGCGCCAGCAGCTACCGATTACGCAGGGTCTGTGGCAATCAGCCCCAGCATTTT. It specifies CASSYRLRRVCGNQPQHF.

This clone was seen just once. The chain combines TRBV18 with TRBJ2-5; 8 bases map to TRBD2. Trimming at V came to 8 bases and at J to 5 bases, leaving 13 bases not matched to a gene. CDR3 length: 15 residues. Germline values: CDR1 KGHSH, CDR2 LQKENI. The DNA for the CDR3 is TGTGCCAGCCGAACGGCGGGGGGTCGTGGCGAGACCCAGTACTTC. This encodes CASRTAGGRGETQYF.

The chain combines TRBV5-4 with TRBJ1-3; D possibly corresponds to TRBD1 (5 bases). The CDR3 is 16 residues long. Germline values: CDR1 SGHNT, CDR2 YYREEE (reference sequence). V was shortened by 4 bases and J by 0 bases, with 14 bases between the two germline ends. The CDR3 sequence is CASSLGRLSSGNTIYF. The CDR3 DNA follows: TGTGCCAGCAGCCTGGGACGCCTAAGCTCTGGAAACACCATATATTTT. The full variable domain, rest sourced from reference TRBV5-4 and TRBJ1-3, is ETGVTQSPTHLIKTRGQQVTLRCSSQSGHNTVSWYQQALGQGPQFIFQYYREEENGRGNFPPRFSGLQFPNYSSELNVNALELDDSALYLCASSLGRLSSGNTIYFGEGSWLTVV.

The rearrangement uses TRBV7-3 and TRBJ1-1; 7 bases line up with TRBD1. Per the germline V gene, CDR1 is SGHTA and CDR2 is FQGTGA. The V gene end was trimmed by 6 bases and the J gene end by 8 bases; junction bases not matched to a gene: 9. This CDR3 contains 13 residues. In DNA, the CDR3 is TGTGCCAGCAGTTTGGGACAGCAGGGGGAAGCTTTCTTT. Translating it yields CASSLGQQGEAFF.

This chain connects TRBV2 to TRBJ2-7; D is unresolved. The length of the CDR3 is 11 residues. Trimming took off 6 bases at V and 4 bases at J, with 7 bases between the two ends. From germline, CDR1 is SNHLY and CDR2 FYNNEI. This CDR3 reads CASRLEYEQYF. Written as DNA, the CDR3 is TGTGCCAGCAGATTAGAGTACGAGCAGTACTTC. Full variable domain (rest looked up from reference TRBV2 and TRBJ2-7): EPEVTQTPSHQVTQMGQEVILRCVPISNHLYFYWYRQILGQKVEFLVSFYNNEISEKSEIFDDQFSVERPDGSNFTLKIRSTKLEDSAMYFCASRLEYEQYFGPGTRLTVT.

V and J are TRBV28 and TRBJ1-4; D possibly corresponds to TRBD1 (6 bases). Germline values: CDR1 MDHEN, CDR2 SYDVKM. The CDR3 totals 15 residues. V was shortened by 5 bases and J by 0 bases, with 10 bases between the two germline ends. CDR3 DNA: TGTGCCAGCAGTATACAGGGTCCAACTAATGAAAAACTGTTTTTT. Amino acid sequence: CASSIQGPTNEKLFF. Complete variable domain (other parts from reference TRBV28 and TRBJ1-4): DVKVTQSSRYLVKRTGEKVFLECVQDMDHENMFWYRQDPGLGLRLIYFSYDVKMKEKGDIPEGYSVSREKKERFSLILESASTNQTSMYLCASSIQGPTNEKLFFGSGTQLSVL.

V is TRBV5-4 and J is TRBJ2-7; 9 nucleotides line up with TRBD1. V dropped 4 bases and J dropped 0; count of bases not matched to a gene: 5. The CDR3 sequence is 15 residues long. Germline V gene lookup returns CDR1 SGHNT and CDR2 YYREEE (reference sequence). The CDR3 region is CASSVGQGPSYEQYF. DNA of the CDR3: TGTGCCAGCAGCGTTGGACAGGGGCCCTCCTACGAGCAGTACTTC. The whole variable domain, filled in from reference TRBV5-4 and TRBJ2-7, reads ETGVTQSPTHLIKTRGQQVTLRCSSQSGHNTVSWYQQALGQGPQFIFQYYREEENGRGNFPPRFSGLQFPNYSSELNVNALELDDSALYLCASSVGQGPSYEQYFGPGTRLTVT.

This clone was seen only once. The chain carries TRBV28 and TRBJ2-5, with 9 bases lining up with TRBD2. J lost 2 bases, V lost 5 bases, and 9 bases had no gene match. The germline V gene encodes CDR1 MDHEN and CDR2 SYDVKM. The CDR3 totals 16 residues. CDR3 residues: CASSPLGSGGQETQYF. In nucleotides, the CDR3 is TGTGCCAGCAGTCCCCTCGGGAGCGGGGGGCAAGAGACCCAGTACTTC.

The rearrangement joins TRBV18 to TRBJ1-2, with TRBD1 identical over 7 bases. Trimming cost V 5 bases and J 6 bases; bases outside gene matches: 6. CDR1 is KGHSH and CDR2 is LQKENI in the germline V gene. This CDR3 comprises 13 residues. DNA for the CDR3: TGTGCCAGCTCAAATGGACAGGTTGATGGCTACACCTTC. This gives the protein CASSNGQVDGYTF.

The chain has TRBV5-1 and TRBJ1-4, with TRBD1 as a possible D gene (5 bases). This CDR3 is 14 amino acids long. Germline V CDR1 and CDR2: SGHRS, YFSETQ. The V end lost 3 bases, the J end lost 7 bases, and 13 bases lay between the germline ends. DNA of the CDR3: TGCGCCAGCAGCTATCAGGGAGGTGGTGAAAAACTGTTTTTT. As protein: CASSYQGGGEKLFF.

This chain connects TRBV5-1 to TRBJ2-7; D might be TRBD1 (5 bases). Trimming shortened V by 5 bases and J by 0 bases, and 15 bases separated the two germline ends. The CDR3 runs to 15 residues. Germline V gene sequence: CDR1 SGHRS, CDR2 YFSETQ. In DNA, the CDR3 is TGCGCCAGCAGGTTTGGACATGTGGACTCCTACGAGCAGTACTTC. Its translation is CASRFGHVDSYEQYF.

The gene calls are TRBV7-8 and TRBJ2-3; TRBD1 matches at 9 bases. CDR3 size: 14 residues. Germline loops: CDR1 SGHVS, CDR2 FQNEAQ. J lost 6 bases, V lost 5 bases, and 6 bases had no gene match. As DNA, the CDR3 is TGTGCCAGCAGCGCCGACAGGGGGGAGGATACGCAGTATTTT. The encoded protein is CASSADRGEDTQYF.

This chain joins TRBV4-1 and TRBJ1-2; D gene ambiguous. This CDR3 region has 14 residues. In germline, CDR1 is MGHRA, CDR2 YSYEKL. V lost 0 bases to trimming and J lost 4 bases, with 9 bases between them. The CDR3 DNA reads as TGCGCCAGCAGCCAAGAAGAGGGCCTCTATGGCTACACCTTC. Translation gives CASSQEEGLYGYTF.

This chain links TRBV6-2 or TRBV6-3 with TRBJ2-3, with 8 bases lining up with TRBD2. V trimming: 0 bases; J trimming: 1 base; junction bases outside the gene matches: 15. CDR1 and CDR2 (germline): MNHEY, SVGEGT. This CDR3 contains 20 residues. The CDR3 is CASSYSIRLGGGPGTDTQYF. CDR3 nucleotides: TGTGCCAGCAGTTACTCGATTAGATTGGGCGGGGGGCCCGGCACAGATACGCAGTATTTT.

This chain uses TRBV7-2 with TRBJ1-5, with a weak D call TRBD1 (5 bases). The CDR3 is 14 residues long. Trimming cost V 3 bases and J 5 bases, with 11 bases left between them. Germline-derived CDR1 and CDR2 are SGHTA and FQGNSA. CDR3 coding DNA: TGTGCCAGCAGCTTCCGGGGGAGGGATCAGCCCCAGCATTTT. Residues: CASSFRGRDQPQHF.

This sequence joins TRBV5-6 and TRBJ1-1; perhaps TRBD1 as D (6 bases). CDR1 and CDR2 (germline): SGHDT, YYEEEE. This CDR3 is built from 13 residues. Trimming left V 4 bases short and J 7 bases short, with 14 bases between. CDR3 nucleotide sequence: TGTGCCAGCAGCCTGGACAGTTGGAATGAAGCTTTCTTT. It translates to CASSLDSWNEAFF.

The chain joins TRBV7-9 to TRBJ1-2, with a tentative D call TRBD1 (5 bases). CDR1 SEHNR and CDR2 FQNEAQ come from the germline V gene (reference sequence). CDR3 length: 12 residues. V gave up 1 base and J gave up 7 bases, with 7 bases separating them. The CDR3 loop is CASSLEGVGYTF. The CDR3 DNA reads TGTGCCAGCAGCTTAGAAGGGGTTGGCTACACCTTC.

The CDR3 region is CASSFTVLLYF. For the CDR3, the DNA is TGTGCCAGCAGCTTTACGGTCCTCCTGTACTTC. This sequence joins TRBV7-9 and TRBJ2-7; no definite D call. V lost 3 bases, J lost 12 bases, and 12 bases lay in between. The CDR3 loop spans 11 amino acids. Germline CDR1 SEHNR, CDR2 FQNEAQ (reference sequence).

This rearrangement joins TRBV7-6 to TRBJ2-1; 8 nucleotides agree with TRBD1. The V segment lost 5 bases and the J segment 7 bases; nucleotides outside the gene matches: 13. CDR3 length equals 16 residues. Germline loops: CDR1 SGHVS, CDR2 FNYEAQ. In DNA form, the CDR3 reads TGTGCCAGCAGCGACCCTCGGAGACAGGGGTTGAATGAGCAGTTCTTC. Protein sequence: CASSDPRRQGLNEQFF.

The V call is TRBV28, the J call TRBJ2-1; 16 bases fit TRBD2. Germline assignment: CDR1 MDHEN and CDR2 SYDVKM. Trimming cost V 4 bases and J 1 base; bases outside gene matches: 4. The CDR3 sequence is 18 residues long. The CDR3 loop is CASSSGLAGGGSYNEQFF. The CDR3 coding sequence is TGTGCCAGCAGTTCGGGACTAGCGGGGGGGGGATCCTACAATGAGCAGTTCTTC.

The CDR3 spells CASRGESHEQYF. The CDR3 coding sequence is TGTGCCAGCAGGGGAGAATCTCACGAGCAGTACTTC. The chain combines TRBV7-8 with TRBJ2-7; tentative D call: TRBD2 (5 bases). The germline V gene encodes CDR1 SGHVS and CDR2 FQNEAQ. Between the trimmed V and J ends, which lost 6 bases and 5 bases, there was a span of 11 bases. The CDR3 covers 12 residues.

The J gene is TRBJ2-1, the V gene TRBV15; 9 nucleotides line up with TRBD2. CDR3 length: 15 residues. V lost 11 bases to trimming and J lost 0 bases; unmatched junction nucleotides: 8. Germline V lookup: CDR1 LNHNV, CDR2 YYDKDF (reference sequence). CDR3 DNA sequence: TGTGCCTCCCGAGCGGGGGGTAGCTCCTACAATGAGCAGTTCTTC. Its protein is CASRAGGSSYNEQFF.

The V and J genes are TRBV6-5 and TRBJ2-1, with TRBD1 identical over 8 bases. This CDR3 is built from 15 residues. Germline CDR1 reads MNHEY; CDR2 reads SVGAGI. Trimming removed 6 bases from V and 7 bases from J; junction bases left unmatched: 11. The CDR3: CASRGRTGRLNEQFF. The CDR3 nucleotides are TGTGCCAGCAGGGGTCGGACAGGGAGGCTGAATGAGCAGTTCTTC.

This clone came up once. This chain uses TRBV28 with TRBJ1-2; no definite D call. This CDR3 spans 14 amino acids. V lost 6 bases to trimming and J lost 4 bases, with 15 bases between them. The germline V gene has CDR1 MDHEN and CDR2 SYDVKM. The CDR3, as DNA: TGTGCCAGCAGCCTGATTGGTCGTACCTATGGCTACACCTTC. Protein sequence: CASSLIGRTYGYTF.

The rearrangement joins TRBV14 to TRBJ2-1; maybe TRBD1 (5 bases). The CDR3 runs to 13 residues. V shed 4 bases and J shed 4 bases, with 8 bases lying between them. Looked up from germline, CDR1 is SGHDN and CDR2 is FVKESK. The DNA of the CDR3 is TGTGCCAGCAGCCGGACATCTTACAATGAGCAGTTCTTC. Translation gives CASSRTSYNEQFF.

The J gene is TRBJ2-7, the V gene TRBV11-2; 7 bases line up with TRBD2. The CDR3 sequence is 14 residues long. V was clipped by 2 bases and J by 5 bases; unmatched bases: 6. The V gene's germline CDR1 is SGHAT and CDR2 FQNNGV. In nucleotides, the CDR3 is TGTGCCAGCAGCTTACGGACTAGTGGGGACGAGCAGTACTTC. Residues: CASSLRTSGDEQYF.

This clone appeared a few times. The sample holds other DNA sequences that translate to the same CDR3. The chain combines TRBV29-1 with TRBJ2-6; D gene ambiguous. Germline V gene lookup returns CDR1 SQVTM and CDR2 ANQGSEA. The CDR3 sequence is 14 residues long. Trimming stripped 4 bases from V and 2 bases from J, with 9 bases between. The CDR3 DNA is TGCAGCGTTGGGGCAGAGCCTGGGGCCAACGTCCTGACTTTC. It specifies CSVGAEPGANVLTF.

The chain carries TRBV2 and TRBJ2-7; D may be TRBD1 (5 bases). Trimming removed 6 bases at V and 4 bases at J, with 10 bases between. Germline CDR1 and CDR2: SNHLY and FYNNEI. This CDR3 has 12 amino acids. The CDR3 nucleotides read TGTGCCAGCAGCCAAAGGGGTTACGAGCAGTACTTC. It specifies CASSQRGYEQYF.

The table lists this clone with a few counts. This chain joins TRBV9 and TRBJ2-7; tentatively, D is TRBD1 or TRBD2 (5 bases each). The V end was cut by 1 base, the J end by 9 bases, with 20 bases between. Germline CDR1 is SGDLS and CDR2 is YYNGEE. This CDR3 comprises 15 residues. CDR3 region: CASSVLGDSRNRQYF. The CDR3 coding sequence is TGTGCCAGCAGCGTATTGGGAGACAGTCGTAATCGGCAGTACTTC.

This sequence joins TRBV6-5 and TRBJ1-1; 10 bases fit TRBD1. CDR1 is MNHEY, CDR2 SVGAGI, per germline. This CDR3 has 14 amino acids. V gave up 8 bases and J gave up 0 bases; unmatched junction bases: 3. CDR3 residues: CASRDRGLNTEAFF. CDR3 nucleotides: TGTGCCAGCCGGGACAGGGGTTTGAACACTGAAGCTTTCTTT.

The count of this clone is one. This chain connects TRBV29-1 to TRBJ2-7; 7 nucleotides line up with TRBD2. Germline CDR1 and CDR2: SQVTM and ANQGSEA. Trimming cost V 6 bases and J 3 bases; bases outside gene matches: 8. This CDR3 has 13 residues. The CDR3 protein is CSVAGQEVYEQYF. CDR3 DNA: TGCAGCGTAGCGGGGCAGGAGGTCTACGAGCAGTACTTC.